Below are 22 T cell receptor beta chains sequenced from a single sample in a study of PD-L1 blockade in urothelial cancer. TCRdb's copy holds only in-frame clones and misses some; the assay was immunoSEQ multiplex PCR. The data show tens of thousands of clones, more than 70% seen once. As for time point: peripheral blood 6 weeks after treatment start. The source was PBMCs, collected around atezolizumab (anti-PD-L1) treatment. The receptor source for this set is a man between 60 and 70 years old with urothelial cancer.

The rearrangement uses TRBV7-2 and TRBJ2-1; tentative D call: TRBD2 (6 bases). Germline loops: CDR1 SGHTA, CDR2 FQGNSA. V lost 5 bases and J 7 bases, leaving 15 bases between the germline ends. This CDR3 region has 14 residues. DNA of the CDR3: TGTGCCAGCAGCCTCCGAGGTGCGGGGAATGAGCAGTTCTTC. Residues: CASSLRGAGNEQFF.

V is TRBV5-1 and J is TRBJ2-7; 10 bases map to TRBD1. The trim removed 5 bases at V and 6 bases at J, leaving 2 bases unmatched. In germline, CDR1 is SGHRS, CDR2 YFSETQ. This CDR3 spans 12 amino acids. CDR3: CASRGTGAEQYF. CDR3 nucleotides: TGCGCCAGCAGGGGGACAGGGGCCGAGCAGTACTTC.

The rearrangement uses TRBV27 and TRBJ2-3; 8 positions match TRBD2. Germline loops: CDR1 MNHEY, CDR2 SMNVEV (reference sequence). The CDR3 extends over 15 amino acids. V lost 0 bases to trimming and J lost 4 bases; unmatched junction nucleotides: 3. This chain's CDR3 is CASSLSAGVADTQYF. CDR3 coding DNA: TGTGCCAGCAGTTTATCAGCGGGGGTTGCAGATACGCAGTATTTT.

This chain joins TRBV5-1 and TRBJ1-1; 7 nucleotides align to TRBD1. Trimming took 5 bases from V and 1 from J; bases not matched to a gene: 8. Germline V gene sequence: CDR1 SGHRS, CDR2 YFSETQ. This CDR3 has 15 amino acids. CDR3 coding DNA: TGCGCCAGCAGATCCCCATACAGGGGGAACACTGAAGCTTTCTTT. Its translation: CASRSPYRGNTEAFF.

The chain employs TRBV4-2 and TRBJ2-7, with TRBD1 as a possible D gene (5 bases). Trimming took off 0 bases at V and 4 bases at J, with 10 bases between the two ends. Per the germline V gene, CDR1 is LGHNA and CDR2 is YNFKEQ. This CDR3 is 14 amino acids long. CDR3 DNA: TGTGCCAGCAGCCAAGAGGGTAGGGGTTACGAGCAGTACTTC. Its protein is CASSQEGRGYEQYF.

The CDR3 region has the DNA TGTGCCAGCAGTCCAGTTGCAGATACGCAGTATTTT. Translation: CASSPVADTQYF. The V and J genes are TRBV5-4 and TRBJ2-3; D not certain. Germline-derived CDR1 and CDR2 are SGHNT and YYREEE (reference sequence). The CDR3 extends over 12 amino acids. Between the trimmed V and J ends, which lost 5 bases and 4 bases, there was a span of 8 bases.

The V call is TRBV28, the J call TRBJ2-1; TRBD2 matches 13 bases. This CDR3 region has 16 residues. CDR1 and CDR2 from the germline V gene are MDHEN and SYDVKM. J gave up 7 bases and V 5 bases, and 8 bases lay outside the gene matches. CDR3 region: CASSPQRTSGRNEQFF. For the CDR3, the DNA is TGTGCCAGCAGTCCCCAACGGACTAGCGGGAGAAATGAGCAGTTCTTC.

The chain recombines TRBV10-1 with TRBJ2-6; unclear D gene. The CDR3 consists of 17 residues. V shed 7 bases and J shed 0 bases, with 16 bases lying between them. CDR1 WNHNN and CDR2 SYGVQD come from the germline V gene (reference sequence). CDR3 bases: TGCGCCAGCATCCCGCCAGGTCCTTTCTCTGGGGCCAACGTCCTGACTTTC. Its protein product is CASIPPGPFSGANVLTF.

The V and J genes are TRBV6-5 and TRBJ2-3; D is possibly TRBD2 (5 bases). Germline assignment: CDR1 MNHEY and CDR2 SVGAGI. V was trimmed by 7 bases and J by 4 bases, leaving 18 bases between them. This CDR3 is 15 amino acids long. CDR3 in amino acids: CASTRGLSGADTQYF. CDR3 nucleotides: TGTGCCAGCACCAGAGGGCTATCCGGGGCAGATACGCAGTATTTT.

The chain uses TRBV9 and TRBJ2-4; maybe TRBD1 (7 bases). The germline V and J ends were trimmed by 3 bases and 6 bases, with 16 bases remaining between them. The CDR3 loop spans 15 amino acids. Germline values: CDR1 SGDLS, CDR2 YYNGEE. CDR3 in amino acids: CASSEGPGGINIQYF. Here the CDR3 DNA reads TGTGCCAGCAGCGAAGGTCCAGGGGGGATAAACATTCAGTACTTC.

This rearrangement joins TRBV5-1 to TRBJ2-2; a weak D match, TRBD1 (8 bases). CDR1 SGHRS and CDR2 YFSETQ come from the germline V gene. This CDR3 is built from 18 residues. Trimming took off 7 bases at V and 0 bases at J, with 22 bases between the two ends. For the CDR3, the DNA is TGCGCCAGCTCGCGGGGGACAGGCGATCAGACGAACACCGGGGAGCTGTTTTTT. Encoded protein: CASSRGTGDQTNTGELFF.

This clone was detected once. The junction departs from the called germline gene at one end, perhaps through a read error. The rearrangement uses TRBV2 and TRBJ2-7; a possible D gene is TRBD1 (5 bases). This CDR3 region has 12 residues. Germline V CDR1 and CDR2: SNHLY, FYNNEI. CDR3: CASLWGSDEQYF. CDR3 nucleotide sequence: TGTGCCAGCCTATGGGGCTCCGACGAGCAGTACTTC.

The rearrangement links TRBV7-9 to TRBJ2-7, with a tentative D call TRBD2 (6 bases). Germline assignment: CDR1 SEHNR and CDR2 FQNEAQ (reference sequence). V was cut by 3 bases and J by 2 bases, with 11 bases left in between. There are 14 residues in the CDR3. The CDR3 DNA is TGTGCCAGCAGCTTCCACGGGAGTACCTACGAGCAGTACTTC. As protein: CASSFHGSTYEQYF.

V is TRBV7-3 and J is TRBJ1-5; tentatively, D is TRBD1 (6 bases). This CDR3 is 15 amino acids long. Germline loops: CDR1 SGHTA, CDR2 FQGTGA. Between the trimmed V and J ends, which lost 2 bases and 3 bases, there was a span of 11 bases. The CDR3 DNA reads TGTGCCAGCAGCTTATTGGGGGGGCCCAATCAGCCCCAGCATTTT. Amino acid sequence: CASSLLGGPNQPQHF.

The chain employs TRBV5-1 and TRBJ1-5; 11 nucleotides align to TRBD1. The V gene end was trimmed by 4 bases and the J gene end by 4 bases; junction bases not matched to a gene: 4. The CDR3 is made up of 15 amino acids. The V gene's germline CDR1 is SGHRS and CDR2 YFSETQ. CDR3 loop: CASSLGQGENQPQHF. The CDR3 nucleotides are TGCGCCAGCAGCCTGGGACAGGGGGAAAATCAGCCCCAGCATTTT.

V and J are TRBV5-4 and TRBJ2-5, with 9 bases identical to TRBD2. The V segment lost 4 bases and the J segment 0 bases; nucleotides outside the gene matches: 13. Germline values: CDR1 SGHNT, CDR2 YYREEE (reference sequence). This CDR3 is 18 amino acids long. In DNA form, the CDR3 reads TGTGCCAGCAGCGAGGGACTAGCCCACTATTTGTACCAAGAGACCCAGTACTTC. Encoded protein: CASSEGLAHYLYQETQYF.

The V call is TRBV7-2, the J call TRBJ2-3, with 13 bases lining up with TRBD2. CDR1 and CDR2 from the germline V gene are SGHTA and FQGNSA. The CDR3 contains 17 residues. Trimming took 4 bases from V and 5 from J; bases not matched to a gene: 9. The CDR3, as DNA: TGTGCCAGCAGCTGGCCACTAGCGGGGGGGCAAGGAGATACGCAGTATTTT. Translation: CASSWPLAGGQGDTQYF.

V is TRBV11-3 and J is TRBJ2-7, with 7 nucleotides matching TRBD2. The CDR3 loop spans 15 amino acids. Germline V CDR1 and CDR2: SGHNT, YENEEA. Losses at the gene ends were 1 base for V and 2 bases for J; bases not matched to a gene: 5. CDR3 protein: CASSLVAGVTYEQYF. The DNA for the CDR3 is TGTGCCAGCAGCTTAGTCGCGGGGGTGACCTACGAGCAGTACTTC.

This chain links TRBV7-3 with TRBJ1-3, with 11 bases that match TRBD1. Germline CDR1 is SGHTA and CDR2 is FQGTGA. Trimming at V came to 3 bases and at J to 4 bases, leaving 2 bases not matched to a gene. The length of the CDR3 is 15 residues. The CDR3 bases are TGTGCCAGCAGCTTTGGACAGGGGGCAGGAAACACCATATATTTT. Its translation: CASSFGQGAGNTIYF.

The rearrangement uses TRBV9 and TRBJ1-2; TRBD1 aligns across 9 bases. J gave up 5 bases and V 0 bases, and 5 bases lay outside the gene matches. This CDR3 comprises 15 residues. Germline V CDR1 and CDR2: SGDLS, YYNGEE. The CDR3 region is CASSVGTGAFYGYTF. CDR3 nucleotides: TGTGCCAGCAGCGTAGGGACAGGGGCCTTTTATGGCTACACCTTC.

The rearrangement joins TRBV5-6 to TRBJ2-1; TRBD2 might be the D (6 bases). V was clipped by 0 bases and J by 8 bases, with 18 bases between them. The CDR3 extends over 16 amino acids. The germline V gene has CDR1 SGHDT and CDR2 YYEEEE. CDR3 sequence reads: CASSLAVTSSSHEQFF. Written as DNA, the CDR3 is TGTGCCAGCAGCTTGGCAGTTACTAGCTCCAGCCATGAGCAGTTCTTC. Complete variable domain (other parts from reference TRBV5-6 and TRBJ2-1): DAGVTQSPTHLIKTRGQQVTLRCSPKSGHDTVSWYQQALGQGPQFIFQYYEEEERQRGNFPDRFSGHQFPNYSSELNVNALLLGDSALYLCASSLAVTSSSHEQFFGPGTRLTVL.

This rearrangement joins TRBV25-1 to TRBJ1-3; possible D gene TRBD1, 6 bases. CDR3 length: 14 residues. CDR1 is MGHDK, CDR2 SYGVNS, per germline. Deletions cut 3 bases from V and 8 bases from J, with 14 bases between. The CDR3 nucleotides read TGTGCCAGCAGTGACCGCGCCAGGGGTGACACCATATATTTT. Amino acid sequence: CASSDRARGDTIYF.